The 15 T cell receptor beta chains below were found in one sample sequenced in a study of OX40 agonist ivuxolimab in advanced cancers. Using immunoSEQ multiplex PCR, the repertoire was profiled, and TCRdb retains in-frame clones only, with some absent. The profile shows around 66,000 clones, 85% of them singletons. The material was CD4+ or CD8+ T cells sorted from blood, obtained in a trial of the OX40 agonist ivuxolimab. The receptors were gathered from an adult with an advanced solid tumor such as melanoma, head and neck, liver or kidney cancer.

V usage is TRBV28 and J usage is TRBJ1-5; a possible D gene is TRBD1 (5 bases). This CDR3 has 18 residues. The germline V gene encodes CDR1 MDHEN and CDR2 SYDVKM. V lost 4 bases and J lost 1, with 20 bases in between. The CDR3 loop is CASSSPAVGGGSNQPQHF. The CDR3 nucleotides are TGTGCCAGCAGTTCCCCCGCCGTGGGGGGTGGGAGCAATCAGCCCCAGCATTTT.

About this clone itself: Sequence at one end of the junction differs from germline and may be a read error. This chain uses TRBV11-2 with TRBJ1-2, with TRBD1 identical over 7 bases. This CDR3 is built from 12 residues. Germline V gives CDR1 SGHAT, CDR2 FQNNGV. CDR3 amino acids: CASSYDPGQPRF. In DNA form, the CDR3 reads TGTGCCAGCAGCTACGACCCGGGACAGCCCCGATTC.

J is TRBJ2-1 and V is TRBV11-3; D uncertain. This CDR3 has 13 amino acids. V shed 3 bases and J shed 6 bases, with 9 bases lying between them. Germline values: CDR1 SGHNT, CDR2 YENEEA. The CDR3 bases are TGTGCCAGCAGCTTTCACCCCGGCAATGAGCAGTTCTTC. This sequence encodes CASSFHPGNEQFF.

This chain connects TRBV14 to TRBJ2-5; a weak D match, TRBD1 (5 bases). V was clipped by 7 bases and J by 5 bases, with 14 bases between them. Germline values: CDR1 SGHDN, CDR2 FVKESK. The CDR3 has 13 residues. In DNA form, the CDR3 reads TGTGCCAGCAACAGGTGGGCCGGGGAGACCCAGTACTTC. It encodes CASNRWAGETQYF.

A note on this clone: This likely traces to a read error, being one base from a far larger clone. The J gene is TRBJ1-6, the V gene TRBV19; the D gene is possibly TRBD1 (5 bases). Germline CDR1 LNHDA, CDR2 SQIVND (reference sequence). V dropped 7 bases and J dropped 0 bases, with 7 bases sitting between them. This CDR3 has 14 residues. The CDR3 DNA reads as TGTGCCAGTACAGGGAGCTCCTATAATTCACCCCTCCACTTT. This gives the protein CASTGSSYNSPLHF.

This rearrangement joins TRBV10-2 to TRBJ2-1; 12 bases map to TRBD2. The J segment lost 8 bases and the V segment lost 9 bases, leaving 5 bases of the junction unmatched. The CDR3 sequence is 13 residues long. Germline lookup yields CDR1 WSHSY and CDR2 SAAADI. CDR3 nucleotides: TGCGCCAGTAGACTAGCGGGAGTGGATGAGCAGTTCTTC. This encodes CASRLAGVDEQFF.

J is TRBJ2-2 and V is TRBV7-3; tentatively, D is TRBD2 (6 bases). CDR1 is SGHTA, CDR2 FQGTGA, per germline. Trimming took 5 bases from V and 2 from J, leaving 12 bases between them. This CDR3 comprises 15 residues. The DNA for the CDR3 is TGTGCCAGCAGCCCCTCCGGGAGTAACACCGGGGAGCTGTTTTTT. It specifies CASSPSGSNTGELFF.

This clone was seen a single time. The chain is built from TRBV10-1 and TRBJ2-1; 10 nucleotides line up with TRBD2. J was trimmed by 4 bases and V by 6 bases; bases with no gene match: 6. The CDR3 spans 15 residues. The germline gives CDR1 WNHNN, CDR2 SYGVQD (reference sequence). The CDR3 DNA is TGCGCCAGCAGGAGAACTAGCGGGATTTACAATGAGCAGTTCTTC. It encodes CASRRTSGIYNEQFF.

The rearrangement uses TRBV5-6 and TRBJ2-7; D is unclear. Germline CDR1 and CDR2: SGHDT and YYEEEE. The CDR3 length is 13 residues. Trimming took off 1 base at V and 3 bases at J, with 8 bases between the two ends. The CDR3 coding sequence is TGTGCCAGCAGCTTGCACCGACTCTACGAGCAGTACTTC. Amino acids: CASSLHRLYEQYF.

This rearrangement joins TRBV9 to TRBJ1-2, with D perhaps TRBD1 (5 bases). The CDR3 covers 19 residues. V shed 3 bases and J shed 3 bases, with 27 bases lying between them. Per germline, CDR1 SGDLS and CDR2 YYNGEE. The CDR3 nucleotides are TGTGCCAGCAGCGCAACTCGTTCCGGCCGACGGGGGATATACTATGGCTACACCTTC. Translating gives CASSATRSGRRGIYYGYTF.

This sequence joins TRBV2 and TRBJ1-5, with D uncertain. The CDR3 has 11 amino acids. Trimming left V 3 bases short and J 5 bases short, with 2 bases between. The V gene's germline CDR1 is SNHLY and CDR2 FYNNEI. The CDR3 loop reads CASSDDQPQHF. DNA of the CDR3: TGTGCCAGCAGTGATGATCAGCCCCAGCATTTT.

This rearrangement joins TRBV30 to TRBJ2-3, with D maybe TRBD1 (5 bases). Between the trimmed V and J ends, which lost 2 bases and 1 base, there was a span of 19 bases. Germline loops: CDR1 GTSNPN, CDR2 SVGIG (reference sequence). The CDR3 runs to 17 residues. This CDR3 reads CAWSKERGVSGTDTQYF. The CDR3 nucleotides are TGTGCCTGGAGTAAAGAAAGGGGCGTTTCGGGCACAGATACGCAGTATTTT. The full variable domain, in which reference TRBV30 and TRBJ2-3 provide the parts outside the CDR3, is SQTIHQWPATLVQPVGSPLSLECTVEGTSNPNLYWYRQAAGRGLQLLFYSVGIGQISSEVPQNLSASRPQDRQFILSSKKLLLSDSGFYLCAWSKERGVSGTDTQYFGPGTRLTVL.

The rearrangement links TRBV5-4 to TRBJ2-7, with TRBD1 identical over 8 bases. CDR1 and CDR2 (germline): SGHNT, YYREEE (reference sequence). Trimming removed 2 bases from V and 7 bases from J; junction bases left unmatched: 8. This CDR3 is built from 14 residues. The CDR3 loop reads CASSFDRGTREQYF. The CDR3 coding sequence is TGTGCCAGCAGCTTTGACAGGGGAACAAGGGAGCAGTACTTC.

The chain uses TRBV30 and TRBJ1-5; possibly TRBD1 for D (6 bases). V lost 0 bases to trimming and J lost 8 bases, with 11 bases between them. Per germline, CDR1 GTSNPN and CDR2 SVGIG (reference sequence). The CDR3 contains 13 residues. Here the CDR3 DNA reads TGTGCCTGGAGTGTAACAGGGCTAAAGCCCCAGCATTTT. Its translation is CAWSVTGLKPQHF.

V gene TRBV7-9 combines with J gene TRBJ2-7, with D possibly called TRBD1 or TRBD2 (6 bases each). CDR1 is SEHNR and CDR2 is FQNEAQ in the germline V gene (reference sequence). V dropped 4 bases and J dropped 0 bases, with 16 bases sitting between them. This CDR3 region has 16 residues. Written as DNA, the CDR3 is TGTGCCAGCAGCTCCCTAAGGGGGGACCTCTCCTACGAGCAGTACTTC. Translated, it gives CASSSLRGDLSYEQYF.